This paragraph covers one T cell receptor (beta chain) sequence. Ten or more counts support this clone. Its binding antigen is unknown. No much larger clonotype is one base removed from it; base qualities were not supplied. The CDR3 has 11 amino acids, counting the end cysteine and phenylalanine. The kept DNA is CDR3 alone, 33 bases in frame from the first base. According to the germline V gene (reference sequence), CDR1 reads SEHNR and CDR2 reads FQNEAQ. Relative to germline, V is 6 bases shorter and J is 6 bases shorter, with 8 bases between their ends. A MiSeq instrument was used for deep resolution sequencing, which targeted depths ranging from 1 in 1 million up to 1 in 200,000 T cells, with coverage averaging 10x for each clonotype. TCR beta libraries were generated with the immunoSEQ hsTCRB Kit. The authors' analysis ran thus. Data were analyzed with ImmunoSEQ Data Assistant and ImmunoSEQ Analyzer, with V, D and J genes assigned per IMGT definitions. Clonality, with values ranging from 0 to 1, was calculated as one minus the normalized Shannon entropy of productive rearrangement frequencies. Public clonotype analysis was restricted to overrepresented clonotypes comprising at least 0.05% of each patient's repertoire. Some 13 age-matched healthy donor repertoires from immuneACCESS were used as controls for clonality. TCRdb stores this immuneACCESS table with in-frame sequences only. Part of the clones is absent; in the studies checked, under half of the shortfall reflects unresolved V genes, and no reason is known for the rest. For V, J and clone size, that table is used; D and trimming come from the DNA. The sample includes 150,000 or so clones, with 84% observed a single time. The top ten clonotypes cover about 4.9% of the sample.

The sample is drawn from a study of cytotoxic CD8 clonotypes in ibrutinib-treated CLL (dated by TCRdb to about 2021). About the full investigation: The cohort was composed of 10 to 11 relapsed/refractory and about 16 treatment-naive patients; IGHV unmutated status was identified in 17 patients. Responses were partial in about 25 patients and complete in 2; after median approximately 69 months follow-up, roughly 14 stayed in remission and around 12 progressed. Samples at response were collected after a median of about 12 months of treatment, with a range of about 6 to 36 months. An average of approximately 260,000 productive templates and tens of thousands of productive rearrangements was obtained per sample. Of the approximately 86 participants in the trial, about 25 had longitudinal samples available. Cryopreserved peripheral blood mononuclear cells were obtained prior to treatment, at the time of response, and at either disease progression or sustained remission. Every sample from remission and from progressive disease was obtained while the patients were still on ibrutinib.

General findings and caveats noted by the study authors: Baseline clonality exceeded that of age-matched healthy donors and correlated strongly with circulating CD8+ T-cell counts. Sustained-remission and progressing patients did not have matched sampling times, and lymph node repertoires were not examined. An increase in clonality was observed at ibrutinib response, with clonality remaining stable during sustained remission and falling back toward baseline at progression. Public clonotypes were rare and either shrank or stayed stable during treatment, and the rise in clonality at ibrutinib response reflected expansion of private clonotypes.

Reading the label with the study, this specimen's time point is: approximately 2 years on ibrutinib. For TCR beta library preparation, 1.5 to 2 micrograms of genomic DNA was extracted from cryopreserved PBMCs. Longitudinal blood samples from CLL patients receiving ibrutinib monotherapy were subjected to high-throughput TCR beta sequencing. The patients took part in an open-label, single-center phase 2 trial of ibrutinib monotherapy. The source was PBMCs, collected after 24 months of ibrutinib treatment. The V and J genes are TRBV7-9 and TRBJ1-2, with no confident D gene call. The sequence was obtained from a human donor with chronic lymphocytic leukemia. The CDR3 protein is CASSQYDGYTF. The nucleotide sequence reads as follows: TGTGCCAGCAGTCAATATGATGGCTACACCTTC. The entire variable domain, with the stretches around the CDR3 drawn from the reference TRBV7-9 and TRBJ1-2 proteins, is DTGVSQNPRHKITKRGQNVTFRCDPISEHNRLYWYRQTLGQGPEFLTYFQNEAQLEKSRLLSDRFSAERPKGSFSTLEIQRTEQGDSAMYLCASSQYDGYTFGSGTRLTVV.